A single sample gave rise to the 3 T cell receptor beta chains below, sequenced in a study of T-cell memory formation after mild COVID-19. TCRdb independently ran MiXCR on the 5' RACE reads; one entry per CDR3 protein. The table lists about 560,000 distinct CDR3 sequences, about 20% of them singletons. The sequenced sample was PBMCs or a T cell subset sorted from them (not recorded which). The receptors come from an adult woman who had mild COVID-19 (a few samples of this study predate the infection). Cell type and time point are not known.

This clonotype has a handful of counts. The V call is TRBV5-5, the J call TRBJ1-5; tentative D call: TRBD1 (5 bases). This CDR3 contains 15 residues. Deletions cut 0 bases from V and 3 bases from J, with 10 bases between. The germline CDR1 and CDR2 sequences are SGHKS and YYEKEE (reference sequence). CDR3 sequence reads: CASSLVTGVNQPQHF. CDR3 in DNA: TGTGCCAGCAGCTTGGTTACGGGGGTCAATCAGCCCCAGCATTTT.

The chain links TRBV7-9 to TRBJ2-1; 7 bases fit TRBD2. The CDR3 loop spans 15 amino acids. Unmatched junction bases numbered 9, after V lost 5 bases and J lost 5 bases. Germline CDR1 and CDR2: SEHNR and FQNEAQ (reference sequence). The CDR3 nucleotides read TGTGCCAGCAGCAGAGGACTAGTTAGCGACAATGAGCAGTTCTTC. This gives the protein CASSRGLVSDNEQFF.

This rearrangement joins TRBV12-3 or TRBV12-4 to TRBJ1-1, with 7 bases lining up with TRBD1. V dropped 5 bases and J dropped 4; count of bases not matched to a gene: 4. The length of the CDR3 is 13 residues. The CDR3 region has the DNA TGTGCCAGCAGTGACAGGGCTGGCACTGAAGCTTTCTTT. Encoded protein: CASSDRAGTEAFF.